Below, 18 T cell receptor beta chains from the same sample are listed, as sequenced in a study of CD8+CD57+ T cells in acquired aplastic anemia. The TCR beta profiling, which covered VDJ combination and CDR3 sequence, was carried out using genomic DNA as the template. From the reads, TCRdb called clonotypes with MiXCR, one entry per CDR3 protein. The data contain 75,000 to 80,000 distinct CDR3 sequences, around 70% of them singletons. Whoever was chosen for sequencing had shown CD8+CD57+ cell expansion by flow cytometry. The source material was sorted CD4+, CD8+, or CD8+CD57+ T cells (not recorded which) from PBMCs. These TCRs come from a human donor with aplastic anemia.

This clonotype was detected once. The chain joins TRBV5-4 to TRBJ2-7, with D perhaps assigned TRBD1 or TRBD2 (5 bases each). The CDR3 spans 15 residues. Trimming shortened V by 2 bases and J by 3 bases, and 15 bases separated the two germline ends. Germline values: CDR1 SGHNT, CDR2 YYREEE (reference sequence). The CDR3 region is CASSLVSQGVYEQYF. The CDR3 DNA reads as TGTGCCAGCAGCTTAGTGTCTCAGGGAGTCTACGAGCAGTACTTC.

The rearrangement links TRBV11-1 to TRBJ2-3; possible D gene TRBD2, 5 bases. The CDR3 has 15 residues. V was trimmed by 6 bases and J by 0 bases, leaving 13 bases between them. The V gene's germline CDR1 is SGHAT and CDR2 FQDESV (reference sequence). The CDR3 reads CASRGEGISTDTQYF. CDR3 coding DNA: TGTGCCAGCAGGGGAGAGGGAATCAGCACAGATACGCAGTATTTT.

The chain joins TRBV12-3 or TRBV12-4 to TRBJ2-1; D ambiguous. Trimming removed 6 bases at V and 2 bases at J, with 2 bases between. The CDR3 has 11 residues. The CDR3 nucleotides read TGTGCCAGCAGAACCTACAATGAGCAGTTCTTC. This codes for CASRTYNEQFF.

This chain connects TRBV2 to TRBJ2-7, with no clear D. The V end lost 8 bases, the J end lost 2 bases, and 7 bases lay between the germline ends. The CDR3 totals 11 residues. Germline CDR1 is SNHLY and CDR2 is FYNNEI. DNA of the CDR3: TGTGCCAGCCACGTTACCTACGAGCAGTACTTC. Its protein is CASHVTYEQYF.

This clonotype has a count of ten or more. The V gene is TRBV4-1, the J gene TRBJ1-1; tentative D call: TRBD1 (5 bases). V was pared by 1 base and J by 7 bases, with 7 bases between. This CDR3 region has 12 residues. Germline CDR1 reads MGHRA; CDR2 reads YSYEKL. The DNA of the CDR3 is TGCGCCAGCAGCCAAGGTGGGGGTGAAGCTTTCTTT. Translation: CASSQGGGEAFF.

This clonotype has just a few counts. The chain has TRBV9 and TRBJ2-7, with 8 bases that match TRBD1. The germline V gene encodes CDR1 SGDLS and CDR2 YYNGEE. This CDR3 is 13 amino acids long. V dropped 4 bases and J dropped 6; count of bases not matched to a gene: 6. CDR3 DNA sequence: TGTGCCAGCAGCCCGGGGACAGGTAGCGAGCAGTACTTC. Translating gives CASSPGTGSEQYF. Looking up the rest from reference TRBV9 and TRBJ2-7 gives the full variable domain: DSGVTQTPKHLITATGQRVTLRCSPRSGDLSVYWYQQSLDQGLQFLIQYYNGEERAKGNILERFSAQQFPDLHSELNLSSLELGDSALYFCASSPGTGSEQYFGPGTRLTVT.

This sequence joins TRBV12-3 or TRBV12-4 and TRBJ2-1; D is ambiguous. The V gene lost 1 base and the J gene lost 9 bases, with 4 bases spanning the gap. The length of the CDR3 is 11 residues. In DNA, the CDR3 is TGTGCCAGCAGTTTAGAAGCTGAGCAGTTCTTC. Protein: CASSLEAEQFF.

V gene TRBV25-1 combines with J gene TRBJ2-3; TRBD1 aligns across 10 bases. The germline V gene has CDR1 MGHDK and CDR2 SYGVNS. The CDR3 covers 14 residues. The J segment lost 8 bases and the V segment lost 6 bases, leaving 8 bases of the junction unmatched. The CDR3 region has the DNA TGTGCCAGCAGCTTAGGGGACAGGGGAGGTACGCAGTATTTT. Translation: CASSLGDRGGTQYF.

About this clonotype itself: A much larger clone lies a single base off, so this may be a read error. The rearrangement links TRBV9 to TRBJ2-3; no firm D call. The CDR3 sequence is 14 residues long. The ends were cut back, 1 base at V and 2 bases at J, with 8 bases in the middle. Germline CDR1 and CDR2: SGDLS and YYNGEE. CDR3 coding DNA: TGTGCCAGCAGCGTATATCCAGACACAGATACGCAGTATTTT. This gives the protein CASSVYPDTDTQYF.

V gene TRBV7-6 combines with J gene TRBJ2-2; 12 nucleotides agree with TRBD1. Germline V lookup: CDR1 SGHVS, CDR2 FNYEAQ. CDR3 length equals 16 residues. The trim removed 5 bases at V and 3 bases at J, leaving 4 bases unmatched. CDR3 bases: TGTGCCAGCAGCCCGGGACAGGGGGCGGACACCGGGGAGCTGTTTTTT. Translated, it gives CASSPGQGADTGELFF.

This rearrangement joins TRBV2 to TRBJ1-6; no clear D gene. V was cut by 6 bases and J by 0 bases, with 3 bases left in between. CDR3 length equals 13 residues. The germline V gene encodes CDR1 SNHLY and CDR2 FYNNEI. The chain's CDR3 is CASRSSYNSPLHF. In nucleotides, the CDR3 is TGTGCCAGCAGGAGCTCCTATAATTCACCCCTCCACTTT.

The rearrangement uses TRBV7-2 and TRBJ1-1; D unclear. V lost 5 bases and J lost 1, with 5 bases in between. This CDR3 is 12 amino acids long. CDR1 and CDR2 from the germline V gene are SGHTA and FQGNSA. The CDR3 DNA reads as TGTGCCAGCAGCCGACAGAACACTGAAGCTTTCTTT. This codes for CASSRQNTEAFF.

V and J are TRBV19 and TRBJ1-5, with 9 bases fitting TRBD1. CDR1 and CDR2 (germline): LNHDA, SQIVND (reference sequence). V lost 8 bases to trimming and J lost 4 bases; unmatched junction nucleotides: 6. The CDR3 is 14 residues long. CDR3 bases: TGTGCCAGTGAAATCGGGACAGGGAATCAGCCCCAGCATTTT. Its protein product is CASEIGTGNQPQHF.

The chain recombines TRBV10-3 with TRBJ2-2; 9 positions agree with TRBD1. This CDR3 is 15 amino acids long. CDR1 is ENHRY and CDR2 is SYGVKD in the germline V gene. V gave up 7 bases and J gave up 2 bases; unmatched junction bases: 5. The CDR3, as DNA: TGTGCCATCAAGGTGGGACAGGGCAACACCGGGGAGCTGTTTTTT. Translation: CAIKVGQGNTGELFF.

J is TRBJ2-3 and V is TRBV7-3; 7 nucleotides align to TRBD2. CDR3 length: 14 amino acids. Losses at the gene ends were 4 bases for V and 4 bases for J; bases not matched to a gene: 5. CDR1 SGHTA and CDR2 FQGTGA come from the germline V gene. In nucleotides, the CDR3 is TGTGCCAGCAGCTGGGTCGGGGGGTCAGATACGCAGTATTTT. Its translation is CASSWVGGSDTQYF.

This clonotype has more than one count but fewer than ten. The CDR3 sequence is CASRAPETQYF. CDR3 nucleotide sequence: TGTGCCAGCAGAGCCCCGGAGACCCAGTACTTC. The chain uses TRBV2 and TRBJ2-5; no clear D gene. This CDR3 is built from 11 residues. Germline V gives CDR1 SNHLY, CDR2 FYNNEI. V dropped 6 bases and J dropped 5 bases, with 7 bases sitting between them.

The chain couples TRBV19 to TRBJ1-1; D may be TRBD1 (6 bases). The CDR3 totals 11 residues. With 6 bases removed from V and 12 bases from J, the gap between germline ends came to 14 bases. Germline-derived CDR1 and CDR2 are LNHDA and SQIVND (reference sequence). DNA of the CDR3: TGTGCCAGTAGCCCCGGACAGCGGACTTTCTTT. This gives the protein CASSPGQRTFF.

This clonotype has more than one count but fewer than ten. The CDR3 is CAITGGSSYEQYF. The CDR3 bases are TGTGCCATCACCGGGGGGAGCTCCTACGAGCAGTACTTC. The rearrangement joins TRBV10-3 to TRBJ2-7; 7 bases align to TRBD2. CDR3 length: 13 amino acids. After removal of 7 bases from V and 0 bases from J, the junction contained 3 bases not matched to a gene. From germline, CDR1 is ENHRY and CDR2 SYGVKD.